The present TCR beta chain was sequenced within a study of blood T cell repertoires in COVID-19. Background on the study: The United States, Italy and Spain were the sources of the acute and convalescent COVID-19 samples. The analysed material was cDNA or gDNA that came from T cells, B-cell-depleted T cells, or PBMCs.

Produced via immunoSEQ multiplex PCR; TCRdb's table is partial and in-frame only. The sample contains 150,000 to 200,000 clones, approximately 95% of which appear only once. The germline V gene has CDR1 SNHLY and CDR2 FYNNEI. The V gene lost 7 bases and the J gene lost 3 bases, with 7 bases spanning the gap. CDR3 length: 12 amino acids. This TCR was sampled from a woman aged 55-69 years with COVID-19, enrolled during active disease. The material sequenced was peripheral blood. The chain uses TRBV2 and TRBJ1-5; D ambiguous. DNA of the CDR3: TGTGCCAGCACGCGGAACAATCAGCCCCAGCATTTT. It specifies CASTRNNQPQHF.